Each of the 26 T cell receptor beta chains below was sequenced from the same sample in a study of cytomegalovirus exposure and HLA in healthy donors. PCR involved 60 Vbeta and 13 Jbeta primers. Here immunoSEQ multiplex PCR was the method, and the copy in TCRdb shows in-frame clones only, minus some. The table records some 200,000 clones, around 76% of them present only once. The sample taken for sequencing was PBMCs. Receptor source: a woman in her twenties or thirties in good health and CMV-seropositive.

This clone has a single count. Sequence at one end of the junction differs from germline and may be a read error. This chain joins TRBV6-5 and TRBJ1-1; D might be TRBD1 (6 bases). Germline CDR1 is MNHEY and CDR2 is SVGAGI. This CDR3 is built from 14 residues. CDR3 residues: CASRPQGANAEAFF. The CDR3 nucleotides are TGTGCCAGCAGGCCACAGGGCGCGAACGCTGAAGCTTTCTTT.

In the case of this clone: Germline and junction disagree at one end, which may indicate a read error. Other DNA sequences in the sample encode the same CDR3. The rearrangement joins TRBV5-1 to TRBJ1-1, with TRBD1 matching 8 bases. The CDR3 has 15 residues. CDR1 is SGHRS and CDR2 is YFSETQ in the germline V gene. The CDR3 loop reads CASSLVGTGGSEAFF. The CDR3 nucleotides are TGCGCCAGCAGCTTGGTAGGGACAGGCGGATCTGAAGCCTTCTTT. The whole variable domain, filled in from reference TRBV5-1 and TRBJ1-1, reads KAGVTQTPRYLIKTRGQQVTLSCSPISGHRSVSWYQQTPGQGLQFLFEYFSETQRNKGNFPGRFSGRQFSNSRSEMNVSTLELGDSALYLCASSLVGTGGSEAFFGQGTRLTVV.

This rearrangement joins TRBV6-5 to TRBJ2-2; 11 bases are a match to TRBD2. The CDR3 loop spans 15 amino acids. The germline V gene has CDR1 MNHEY and CDR2 SVGAGI. J was trimmed by 7 bases and V by 5 bases; bases with no gene match: 6. CDR3 DNA sequence: TGTGCCAGCAGTAGGCTAGCGGGGGGAGGCGGGGAGCTGTTTTTT. It translates to CASSRLAGGGGELFF.

Turning to this clone: The sample contains more than one DNA sequence encoding this CDR3. This rearrangement joins TRBV19 to TRBJ1-5; 8 bases are a match to TRBD1. The germline CDR1 and CDR2 sequences are LNHDA and SQIVND (reference sequence). The V gene end was trimmed by 4 bases and the J gene end by 5 bases; junction bases not matched to a gene: 4. This CDR3 contains 14 residues. CDR3 protein: CASSTTGGDQPQHF. DNA for the CDR3: TGTGCCAGTAGTACCACAGGGGGTGATCAGCCCCAGCATTTT.

The J gene is TRBJ1-5, the V gene TRBV28; D gene unclear. Germline CDR1 MDHEN, CDR2 SYDVKM. The CDR3 has 15 residues. The V end lost 3 bases, the J end lost 0 bases, and 9 bases lay between the germline ends. CDR3 nucleotides: TGTGCCAGCAGTTTTGGACGGGGTAGCAATCAGCCCCAGCATTTT. Its protein product is CASSFGRGSNQPQHF.

The rearrangement joins TRBV7-8 to TRBJ2-2; 7 nucleotides agree with TRBD1. J was trimmed by 1 base and V by 4 bases; bases with no gene match: 12. Germline assignment: CDR1 SGHVS and CDR2 FQNEAQ. This CDR3 has 18 residues. In DNA form, the CDR3 reads TGTGCCAGCAGCTCGGATTTCCGTGGGGACAGGAACACCGGGGAGCTGTTTTTT. It encodes CASSSDFRGDRNTGELFF. Together with reference TRBV7-8 and TRBJ2-2, the CDR3 gives the full variable domain: GAGVSQSPRYKVAKRGQDVALRCDPISGHVSLFWYQQALGQGPEFLTYFQNEAQLDKSGLPSDRFFAERPEGSVSTLKIQRTQQEDSAVYLCASSSDFRGDRNTGELFFGEGSRLTVL.

This chain links TRBV11-3 with TRBJ1-2; D is unresolved. Germline V CDR1 and CDR2: SGHNT, YENEEA. There are 16 residues in the CDR3. The V end was cut by 0 bases, the J end by 3 bases, with 14 bases between. The CDR3: CASSLDLQVEDYGYTF. Written as DNA, the CDR3 is TGTGCCAGCAGCTTAGATCTCCAGGTGGAAGACTATGGCTACACCTTC.

The chain combines TRBV5-6 with TRBJ2-6; D uncertain. V gave up 1 base and J gave up 2 bases, with 10 bases separating them. This CDR3 region has 16 residues. The V gene's germline CDR1 is SGHDT and CDR2 YYEEEE. The CDR3 region has the DNA TGTGCCAGCAGCTTGCCGGGTATAACTGGGGCCAACGTCCTGACTTTC. This gives the protein CASSLPGITGANVLTF.

The V call is TRBV27, the J call TRBJ2-7; 7 positions agree with TRBD2. V lost 3 bases and J lost 2; bases outside the gene matches: 4. The CDR3 is 14 amino acids. In germline, CDR1 is MNHEY, CDR2 SMNVEV (reference sequence). The CDR3 sequence: CASSFTSAAYEQYF. DNA of the CDR3: TGTGCCAGCAGTTTCACTAGCGCCGCCTACGAGCAGTACTTC.

The chain links TRBV6-6 to TRBJ2-7; TRBD2 matches at 11 bases. The germline V gene encodes CDR1 MNHNY and CDR2 SVGAGI (reference sequence). This CDR3 comprises 14 residues. J was trimmed by 7 bases and V by 5 bases; bases with no gene match: 7. The CDR3 loop reads CASSKLAGVWEQYF. The DNA of the CDR3 is TGTGCCAGCAGTAAACTAGCGGGAGTTTGGGAGCAGTACTTC.

The chain carries TRBV5-1 and TRBJ2-6, with D possibly matching TRBD1 (6 bases). CDR3 length: 19 amino acids. CDR1 SGHRS and CDR2 YFSETQ come from the germline V gene. Trimming pared 3 bases from V and 3 bases from J, leaving 22 bases between. As DNA, the CDR3 is TGCGCCAGCAGCTGGATTACAGGGACCCAGCTAGGTGGGGCCAACGTCCTGACTTTC. Protein sequence: CASSWITGTQLGGANVLTF.

The chain links TRBV27 to TRBJ2-5, with D perhaps TRBD2 (5 bases). Germline CDR1 is MNHEY and CDR2 is SMNVEV (reference sequence). Trimming pared 6 bases from V and 4 bases from J, leaving 12 bases between. CDR3 size: 13 residues. The CDR3 DNA reads as TGTGCCAGCAGCCATCGCCGGGGAGAGACCCAGTACTTC. Encoded protein: CASSHRRGETQYF.

The CDR3 DNA reads as TGTGCCACTGGGCGGGGGCAGGGAAGCATGAACACTGAAGCTTTCTTT. As protein: CATGRGQGSMNTEAFF. This chain connects TRBV10-3 to TRBJ1-1; D is perhaps TRBD1 (6 bases). The germline gives CDR1 ENHRY, CDR2 SYGVKD. The CDR3 sequence is 16 residues long. Trimming cost V 10 bases and J 0 bases, with 21 bases left between them.

V and J are TRBV18 and TRBJ1-3; tentative D call: TRBD1 (5 bases). V was trimmed by 3 bases and J by 0 bases, leaving 6 bases between them. CDR3 length: 14 amino acids. Germline V gives CDR1 KGHSH, CDR2 LQKENI. This chain's CDR3 is CASSPGGSGNTIYF. DNA of the CDR3: TGTGCCAGCTCACCGGGGGGCTCTGGAAACACCATATATTTT.

This clone has a handful of counts. The rearrangement joins TRBV29-1 to TRBJ2-7, with a weak D call TRBD2 (5 bases). CDR1 and CDR2 from the germline V gene are SQVTM and ANQGSEA. This CDR3 has 14 residues. V was clipped by 7 bases and J by 1 base, with 17 bases between them. CDR3 bases: TGCAGCGCGGGGAGCCTATCGCCTTCCTACGAGCAGTACTTC. This sequence encodes CSAGSLSPSYEQYF.

V usage is TRBV7-8 and J usage is TRBJ1-1, with D hard to call. From germline, CDR1 is SGHVS and CDR2 FQNEAQ. Trimming shortened V by 1 base and J by 6 bases, and 12 bases separated the two germline ends. This CDR3 has 14 residues. This chain's CDR3 is CASSLEATAAEAFF. CDR3 DNA: TGTGCCAGCAGCTTAGAAGCGACGGCGGCTGAAGCTTTCTTT. The full variable domain, its missing parts supplied by reference TRBV7-8 and TRBJ1-1, is GAGVSQSPRYKVAKRGQDVALRCDPISGHVSLFWYQQALGQGPEFLTYFQNEAQLDKSGLPSDRFFAERPEGSVSTLKIQRTQQEDSAVYLCASSLEATAAEAFFGQGTRLTVV.

This chain joins TRBV19 and TRBJ2-7; 7 bases are a match to TRBD2. Germline CDR1 and CDR2: LNHDA and SQIVND (reference sequence). V shed 2 bases and J 6 bases; nucleotides not matched to a gene: 1. The CDR3 covers 12 residues. CDR3 loop: CASSISGGEQYF. As DNA, the CDR3 is TGTGCCAGTAGTATATCGGGGGGCGAGCAGTACTTC.

The rearrangement uses TRBV7-9 and TRBJ1-2, with D uncertain. This CDR3 spans 13 amino acids. Trimming shortened V by 3 bases and J by 2 bases, and 7 bases separated the two germline ends. Germline lookup yields CDR1 SEHNR and CDR2 FQNEAQ (reference sequence). Here the CDR3 reads CASSLAANYGYTF. The CDR3 DNA reads TGTGCCAGCAGCTTGGCAGCGAACTATGGCTACACCTTC.

The V and J genes are TRBV11-2 and TRBJ2-1; TRBD2 matches at 8 bases. Germline V gene data show CDR1 as SGHAT and CDR2 as FQNNGV. Trimming at V came to 1 base and at J to 15 bases, leaving 8 bases not matched to a gene. There are 13 residues in the CDR3. CDR3 protein: CASSLAPGLGGFF. As DNA, the CDR3 is TGTGCCAGCAGCTTAGCTCCGGGACTAGGAGGGTTCTTC.

The V gene is TRBV4-3, the J gene TRBJ1-4, with D hard to call. Trimming took off 4 bases at V and 8 bases at J, with 11 bases between the two ends. Germline V gives CDR1 LGHNA, CDR2 YSLEER. This CDR3 has 13 residues. The CDR3, as DNA: TGCGCCAGCAGCCGTCAGGCGGGGGAAAAACTGTTTTTT. It yields the protein CASSRQAGEKLFF.

A few counts support this clone. Written as DNA, the CDR3 is TGTGCCAGCAGTGAACGAGGACAGACCTACGAGCAGTACTTC. Its protein product is CASSERGQTYEQYF. The chain recombines TRBV6-1 with TRBJ2-7, with D possibly being TRBD1 (6 bases). Germline V CDR1 and CDR2: MNHNS, SASEGT. This CDR3 has 14 amino acids. The V gene lost 2 bases and the J gene lost 2 bases, with 10 bases spanning the gap.

The V and J genes are TRBV7-2 and TRBJ1-5; D possibly corresponds to TRBD1 (5 bases). Germline V gene data show CDR1 as SGHTA and CDR2 as FQGNSA. Trimming left V 4 bases short and J 9 bases short, with 16 bases between. The CDR3 contains 14 residues. CDR3 region: CASSSGHPIMPQHF. The DNA for the CDR3 is TGTGCCAGCAGCTCAGGACACCCCATAATGCCCCAGCATTTT. The variable domain in full, completed from reference TRBV7-2 and TRBJ1-5, reads GAGVSQSPSNKVTEKGKDVELRCDPISGHTALYWYRQSLGQGLEFLIYFQGNSAPDKSGLPSDRFSAERTGGSVSTLTIQRTQQEDSAVYLCASSSGHPIMPQHFGDGTRLSIL.

A remark on this clone: This sample includes further DNA sequences coding for the same CDR3. V and J are TRBV10-3 and TRBJ1-2; TRBD1 matches at 7 bases. J was trimmed by 5 bases and V by 4 bases; bases with no gene match: 7. Germline loops: CDR1 ENHRY, CDR2 SYGVKD. The CDR3 has 14 residues. DNA of the CDR3: TGTGCCATCAGTGTCGGCAGGGGGGATTATGGCTACACCTTC. Translating gives CAISVGRGDYGYTF.

The chain joins TRBV18 to TRBJ2-7, with D uncertain. Germline-derived CDR1 and CDR2 are KGHSH and LQKENI. Trimming cost V 6 bases and J 2 bases, with 8 bases left between them. The CDR3 runs 12 residues. The CDR3 coding sequence is TGTGCCAGCTCGGCCAGAACCTACGAGCAGTACTTC. Amino acids: CASSARTYEQYF.

This sequence joins TRBV7-2 and TRBJ1-4; a weak D match, TRBD1 (5 bases). Looked up from germline, CDR1 is SGHTA and CDR2 is FQGNSA. The V end lost 2 bases, the J end lost 3 bases, and 16 bases lay between the germline ends. CDR3 length equals 17 residues. CDR3 nucleotides: TGTGCCAGCAGCTTATTTACAGGAGCCCTTTCTAATGAAAAACTGTTTTTT. This encodes CASSLFTGALSNEKLFF.

This clone appeared many times. This chain links TRBV6-5 with TRBJ1-2; the match to TRBD1 covers 8 bases. The junction had 9 bases not matched to a gene; V was cut back by 1 base and J by 8 bases. The CDR3 is 15 residues long. The germline V gene encodes CDR1 MNHEY and CDR2 SVGAGI. The CDR3 DNA is TGTGCCAGCAGTTACTACGGACAGGGACTCGGGGGCTACACCTTC. This codes for CASSYYGQGLGGYTF.